This section outlines one T cell receptor (beta chain) sequence together with its context. What it binds is unknown. Oncomine TCR Beta short-read sequencing was applied to DNA from cultured CD4+ T cells. One entry per CDR3 protein results from TCRdb running MiXCR on the PCR reads. The table includes around 10,000 distinct CDR3 sequences, over 40% detected once. These data originate in a study of vaccination and CD4 T cells after COVID-19. Study-wide results and caveats: It was observed that, in convalescent patients, a median 86.3% of reactive clones arose only post-vaccination.

Treatment given: roughly 10-day PBMC culture with coronavirus spike peptide pools or control peptides (ViraFEST assay). Sequencing was done on a sample of CD4+ T cells from blood, cultured in vitro. This TCR was sampled from a human donor who had recovered from COVID-19.

The CDR3 loop reads CASSYPPTVGPQHF. CDR3 nucleotide sequence: TGTGCCAGCAGTTACCCGCCGACAGTAGGGCCCCAGCATTTT. This rearrangement joins TRBV6-2 or TRBV6-3 to TRBJ1-5; possible D gene TRBD1, 5 bases. The V gene's germline CDR1 is MNHEY and CDR2 SVGEGT. V gave up 2 bases and J gave up 9 bases, with 14 bases separating them. The CDR3 runs to 14 residues.